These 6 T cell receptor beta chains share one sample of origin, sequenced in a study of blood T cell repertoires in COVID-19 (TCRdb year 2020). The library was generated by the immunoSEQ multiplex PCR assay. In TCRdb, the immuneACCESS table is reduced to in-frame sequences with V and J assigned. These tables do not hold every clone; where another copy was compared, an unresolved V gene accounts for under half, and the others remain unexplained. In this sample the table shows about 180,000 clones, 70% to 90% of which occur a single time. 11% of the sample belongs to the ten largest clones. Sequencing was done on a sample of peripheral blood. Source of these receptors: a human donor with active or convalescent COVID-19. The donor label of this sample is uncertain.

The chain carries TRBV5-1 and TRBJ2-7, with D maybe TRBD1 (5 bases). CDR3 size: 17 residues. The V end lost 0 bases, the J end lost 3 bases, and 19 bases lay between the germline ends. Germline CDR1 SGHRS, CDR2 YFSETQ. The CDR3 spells CASSLVGREGPDYEQYF. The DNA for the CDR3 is TGCGCCAGCAGCTTGGTGGGCAGGGAAGGACCGGACTACGAGCAGTACTTC.

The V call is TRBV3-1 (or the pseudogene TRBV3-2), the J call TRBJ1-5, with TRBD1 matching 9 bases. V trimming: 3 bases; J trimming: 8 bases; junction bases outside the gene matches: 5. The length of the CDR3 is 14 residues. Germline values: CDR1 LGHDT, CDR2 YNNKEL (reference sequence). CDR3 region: CASSHRTGVKPQHF. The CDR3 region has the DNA TGTGCCAGCAGCCACCGGACAGGGGTGAAGCCCCAGCATTTT.

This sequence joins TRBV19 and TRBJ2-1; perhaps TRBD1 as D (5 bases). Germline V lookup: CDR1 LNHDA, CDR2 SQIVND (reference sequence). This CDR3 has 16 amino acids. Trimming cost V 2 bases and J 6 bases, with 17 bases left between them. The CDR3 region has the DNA TGTGCCAGTAGTATAATAAGAAATGACAGAGGCAATGAGCAGTTCTTC. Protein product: CASSIIRNDRGNEQFF.

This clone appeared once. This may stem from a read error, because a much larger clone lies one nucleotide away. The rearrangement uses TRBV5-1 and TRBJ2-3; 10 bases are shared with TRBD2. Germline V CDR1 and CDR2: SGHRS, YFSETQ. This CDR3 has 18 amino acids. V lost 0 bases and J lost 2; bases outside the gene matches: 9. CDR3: CASSLAKASGGITDTQYF. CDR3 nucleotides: TGCGCCAGCAGCTTGGCCAAGGCTAGCGGGGGTATCACAGATACGCAGTATTTT.

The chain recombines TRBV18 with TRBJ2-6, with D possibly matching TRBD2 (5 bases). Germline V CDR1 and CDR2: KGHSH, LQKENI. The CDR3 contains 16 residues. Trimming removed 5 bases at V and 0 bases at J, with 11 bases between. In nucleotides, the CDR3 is TGTGCCAGCTCAACCGCCGGAGGCTCTGGGGCCAACGTCCTGACTTTC. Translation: CASSTAGGSGANVLTF. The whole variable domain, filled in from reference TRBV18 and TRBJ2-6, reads NAGVMQNPRHLVRRRGQEARLRCSPMKGHSHVYWYRQLPEEGLKFMVYLQKENIIDESGMPKERFSAEFPKEGPSILRIQQVVRGDSAAYFCASSTAGGSGANVLTFGAGSRLTVL.

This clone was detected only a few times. The CDR3 protein is CSVGDGSSYEQYF. CDR3 nucleotide sequence: TGCAGCGTCGGGGACGGGAGCTCCTACGAGCAGTACTTC. J is TRBJ2-7 and V is TRBV29-1, with D tentatively TRBD2 (6 bases). The CDR3 spans 13 residues. Trimming pared 6 bases from V and 0 bases from J, leaving 12 bases between. Germline CDR1 SQVTM, CDR2 ANQGSEA.